Following are 3 T cell receptor beta chains from one sample sequenced in a study of shared clonotypes between healthy human individuals. The assay was immunoSEQ multiplex PCR, and TCRdb's table has in-frame clones only and misses some. The table records 950,000 to 1,100,000 clones, 78% of them present only once. The sequenced sample was memory CD4+ T cells from PBMCs. Subset here: CD45RA-negative fraction. These receptors were obtained from a man aged 18 to 30 in good health. Some clones in this sample may be carry-over from other donors' samples.

The V and J genes are TRBV13 and TRBJ2-7; TRBD2 matches at 14 bases. Germline assignment: CDR1 PRHDT and CDR2 FYEKMQ (reference sequence). The length of the CDR3 is 16 residues. After removal of 5 bases from V and 1 base from J, the junction contained 4 bases not matched to a gene. For the CDR3, the DNA is TGTGCCAGCAGCCCCGGGACTAGCGGGAGTTCCTACGAGCAGTACTTC. This sequence encodes CASSPGTSGSSYEQYF. Supplemented by reference TRBV13 and TRBJ2-7, the full variable domain reads AAGVIQSPRHLIKEKRETATLKCYPIPRHDTVYWYQQGPGQDPQFLISFYEKMQSDKGSIPDRFSAQQFSDYHSELNMSSLELGDSALYFCASSPGTSGSSYEQYFGPGTRLTVT.

The chain joins TRBV7-8 to TRBJ2-5; TRBD2 matches 7 bases. The V gene end was trimmed by 5 bases and the J gene end by 2 bases; junction bases not matched to a gene: 2. The CDR3 extends over 13 amino acids. Germline V gene sequence: CDR1 SGHVS, CDR2 FQNEAQ. The CDR3 reads CASSRTRQETQYF. DNA for the CDR3: TGTGCCAGCAGCCGGACTAGACAAGAGACCCAGTACTTC. The whole variable domain, remainder taken from reference TRBV7-8 and TRBJ2-5, is GAGVSQSPRYKVAKRGQDVALRCDPISGHVSLFWYQQALGQGPEFLTYFQNEAQLDKSGLPSDRFFAERPEGSVSTLKIQRTQQEDSAVYLCASSRTRQETQYFGPGTRLLVL.

The rearrangement links TRBV4-2 to TRBJ2-7; 15 nucleotides align to TRBD2. Germline V CDR1 and CDR2: LGHNA, YNFKEQ. The CDR3 contains 15 residues. The ends lost 0 bases at V and 9 bases at J; junction bases unmatched: 3. The CDR3 DNA is TGTGCCAGCAGCCAAGATCTGGGACTAGCGGGAGGGCAGTACTTC. Translation: CASSQDLGLAGGQYF.